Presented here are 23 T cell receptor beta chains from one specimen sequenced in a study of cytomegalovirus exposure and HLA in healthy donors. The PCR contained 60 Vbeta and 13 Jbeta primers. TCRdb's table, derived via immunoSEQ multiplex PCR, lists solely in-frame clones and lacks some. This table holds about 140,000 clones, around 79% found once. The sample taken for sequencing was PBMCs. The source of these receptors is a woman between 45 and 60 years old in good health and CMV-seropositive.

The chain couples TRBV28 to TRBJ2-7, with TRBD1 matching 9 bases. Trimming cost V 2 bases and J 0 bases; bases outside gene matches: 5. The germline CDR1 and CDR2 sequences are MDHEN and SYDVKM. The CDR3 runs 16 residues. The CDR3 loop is CASSLVLGQGSYEQYF. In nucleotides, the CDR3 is TGTGCCAGCAGTTTAGTTTTGGGACAGGGCTCCTACGAGCAGTACTTC.

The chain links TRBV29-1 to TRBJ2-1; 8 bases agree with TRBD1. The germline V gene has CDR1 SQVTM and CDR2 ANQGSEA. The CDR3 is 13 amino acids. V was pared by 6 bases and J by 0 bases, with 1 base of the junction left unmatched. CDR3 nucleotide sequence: TGCAGCGTCGGGACAGGCTCCTACAATGAGCAGTTCTTC. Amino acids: CSVGTGSYNEQFF.

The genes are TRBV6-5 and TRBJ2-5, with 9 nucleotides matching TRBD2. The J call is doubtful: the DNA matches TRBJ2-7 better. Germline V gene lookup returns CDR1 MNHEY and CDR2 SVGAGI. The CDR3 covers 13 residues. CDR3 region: CASTQRGADEQYF. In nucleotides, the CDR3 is TGTGCCAGCACCCAGCGGGGGGCGGACGAGCAGTACTTC.

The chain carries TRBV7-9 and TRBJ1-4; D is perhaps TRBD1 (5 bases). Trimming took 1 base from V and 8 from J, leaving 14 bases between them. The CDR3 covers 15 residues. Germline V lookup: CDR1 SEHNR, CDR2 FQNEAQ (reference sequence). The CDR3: CASSLGQPEGEKLFF. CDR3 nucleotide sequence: TGTGCCAGCAGCTTAGGACAGCCAGAAGGCGAAAAACTGTTTTTT.

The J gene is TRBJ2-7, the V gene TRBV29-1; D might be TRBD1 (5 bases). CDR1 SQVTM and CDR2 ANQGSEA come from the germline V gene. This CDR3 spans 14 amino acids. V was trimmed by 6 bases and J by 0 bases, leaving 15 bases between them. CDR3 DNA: TGCAGCGTGGCCCAGGACAAAAACTCCTACGAGCAGTACTTC. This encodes CSVAQDKNSYEQYF.

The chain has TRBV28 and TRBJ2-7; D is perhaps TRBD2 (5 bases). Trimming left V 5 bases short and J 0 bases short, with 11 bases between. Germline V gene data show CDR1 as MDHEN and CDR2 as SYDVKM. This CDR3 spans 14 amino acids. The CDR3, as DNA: TGTGCCAGCAGTCCCCGACTAAACTCCTACGAGCAGTACTTC. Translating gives CASSPRLNSYEQYF.

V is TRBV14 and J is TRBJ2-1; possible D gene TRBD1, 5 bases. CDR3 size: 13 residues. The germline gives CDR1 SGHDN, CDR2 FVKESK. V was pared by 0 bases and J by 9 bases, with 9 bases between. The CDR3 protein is CASSQDRVSEQFF. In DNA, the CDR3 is TGTGCCAGCAGCCAAGACAGGGTTAGTGAGCAGTTCTTC.

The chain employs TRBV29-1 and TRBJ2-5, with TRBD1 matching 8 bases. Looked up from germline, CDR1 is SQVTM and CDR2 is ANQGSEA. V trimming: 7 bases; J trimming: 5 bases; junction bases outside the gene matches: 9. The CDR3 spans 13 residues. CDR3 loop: CSGQGAPGETQYF. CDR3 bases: TGCAGCGGTCAGGGGGCCCCCGGGGAGACCCAGTACTTC.

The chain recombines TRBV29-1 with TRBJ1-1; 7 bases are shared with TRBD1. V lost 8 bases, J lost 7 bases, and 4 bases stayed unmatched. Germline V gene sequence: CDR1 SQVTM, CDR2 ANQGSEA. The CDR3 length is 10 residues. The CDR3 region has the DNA TGCAGCATAGGACAGGTTGAAGCTTTCTTT. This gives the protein CSIGQVEAFF.

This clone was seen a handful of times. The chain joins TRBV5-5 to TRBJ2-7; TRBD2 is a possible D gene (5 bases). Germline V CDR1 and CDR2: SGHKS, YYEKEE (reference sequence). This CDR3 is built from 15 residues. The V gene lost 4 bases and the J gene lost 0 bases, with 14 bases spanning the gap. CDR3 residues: CASSGARRGSYEQYF. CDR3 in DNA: TGTGCCAGCAGCGGAGCCCGTCGGGGCTCCTACGAGCAGTACTTC.

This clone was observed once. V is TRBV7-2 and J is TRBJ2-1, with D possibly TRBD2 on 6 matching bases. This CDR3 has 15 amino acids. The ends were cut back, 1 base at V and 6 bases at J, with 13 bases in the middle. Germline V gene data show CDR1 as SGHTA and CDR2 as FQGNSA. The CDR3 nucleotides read TGTGCCAGCAGCTTAGATTCGGGACTGGCCAATGAGCAGTTCTTC. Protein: CASSLDSGLANEQFF. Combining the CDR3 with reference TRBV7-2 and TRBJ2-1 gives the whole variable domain GAGVSQSPSNKVTEKGKDVELRCDPISGHTALYWYRQSLGQGLEFLIYFQGNSAPDKSGLPSDRFSAERTGGSVSTLTIQRTQQEDSAVYLCASSLDSGLANEQFFGPGTRLTVL.

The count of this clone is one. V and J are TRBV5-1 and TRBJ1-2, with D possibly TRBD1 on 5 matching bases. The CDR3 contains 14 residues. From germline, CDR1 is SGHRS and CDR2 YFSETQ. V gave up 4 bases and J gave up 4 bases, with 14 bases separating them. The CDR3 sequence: CASSSGTAVYGYTF. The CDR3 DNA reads TGCGCCAGCAGCAGCGGGACGGCCGTCTATGGCTACACCTTC.

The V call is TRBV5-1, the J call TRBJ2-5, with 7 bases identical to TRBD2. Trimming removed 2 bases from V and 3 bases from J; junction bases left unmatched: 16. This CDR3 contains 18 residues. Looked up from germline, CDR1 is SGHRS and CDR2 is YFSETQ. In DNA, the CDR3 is TGCGCCAGCAGCTTAATGTTACTCACGGGGGGAGTAGAAGAGACCCAGTACTTC. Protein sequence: CASSLMLLTGGVEETQYF.

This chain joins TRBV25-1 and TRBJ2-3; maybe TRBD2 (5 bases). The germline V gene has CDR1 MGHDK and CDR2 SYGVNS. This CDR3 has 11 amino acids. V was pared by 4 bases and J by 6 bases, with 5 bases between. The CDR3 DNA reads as TGTGCCAGCAGTGCGGGGGATACGCAGTATTTT. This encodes CASSAGDTQYF.

The CDR3 here is CASGRQGTSNTYEQYF. The CDR3, as DNA: TGTGCCAGTGGTAGACAGGGCACTTCCAACACCTACGAGCAGTACTTC. V gene TRBV19 combines with J gene TRBJ2-7, with 7 positions matching TRBD1. Trimming cost V 8 bases and J 2 bases; bases outside gene matches: 15. The germline CDR1 and CDR2 sequences are LNHDA and SQIVND (reference sequence). There are 16 residues in the CDR3. The full variable domain, completed using reference TRBV19 and TRBJ2-7, is DGGITQSPKYLFRKEGQNVTLSCEQNLNHDAMYWYRQDPGQGLRLIYYSQIVNDFQKGDIAEGYSVSREKKESFPLTVTSAQKNPTAFYLCASGRQGTSNTYEQYFGPGTRLTVT.

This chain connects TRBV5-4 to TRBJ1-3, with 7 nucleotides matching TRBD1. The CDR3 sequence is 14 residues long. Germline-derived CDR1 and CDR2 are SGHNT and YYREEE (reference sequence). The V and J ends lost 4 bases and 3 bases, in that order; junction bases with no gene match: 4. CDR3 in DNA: TGTGCCAGCAGCGGGGGGACAGTTGGAAACACCATATATTTT. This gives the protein CASSGGTVGNTIYF.

The CDR3 coding sequence is TGTGCCAGCAGCTCCACTCCCACCGACAGAAACACCATATATTTT. Protein sequence: CASSSTPTDRNTIYF. V gene TRBV11-2 combines with J gene TRBJ1-3, with no clear D. This CDR3 is 15 amino acids long. Trimming left V 4 bases short and J 5 bases short, with 15 bases between. Germline CDR1 SGHAT, CDR2 FQNNGV.

The CDR3 sequence: CASSDREGDEKLFF. CDR3 nucleotides: TGTGCCAGCAGCGATCGGGAGGGGGATGAAAAACTGTTTTTT. The rearrangement uses TRBV7-8 and TRBJ1-4, with TRBD1 as a possible D gene (6 bases). V was cut by 5 bases and J by 6 bases, with 13 bases left in between. From germline, CDR1 is SGHVS and CDR2 FQNEAQ. This CDR3 contains 14 residues.

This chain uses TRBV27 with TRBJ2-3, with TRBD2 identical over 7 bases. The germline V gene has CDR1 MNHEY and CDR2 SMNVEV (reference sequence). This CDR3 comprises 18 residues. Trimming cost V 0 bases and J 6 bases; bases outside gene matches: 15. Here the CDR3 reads CASSLSLFQRGLGDTQYF. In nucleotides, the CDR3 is TGTGCCAGCAGTTTATCCCTTTTCCAGCGGGGACTTGGCGATACGCAGTATTTT.

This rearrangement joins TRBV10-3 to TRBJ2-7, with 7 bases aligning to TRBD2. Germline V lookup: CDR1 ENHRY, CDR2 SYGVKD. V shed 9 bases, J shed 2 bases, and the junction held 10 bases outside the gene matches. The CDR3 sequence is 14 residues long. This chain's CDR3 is CAISSDSGPYEQYF. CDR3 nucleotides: TGTGCCATTAGCTCGGATAGCGGGCCCTACGAGCAGTACTTC.

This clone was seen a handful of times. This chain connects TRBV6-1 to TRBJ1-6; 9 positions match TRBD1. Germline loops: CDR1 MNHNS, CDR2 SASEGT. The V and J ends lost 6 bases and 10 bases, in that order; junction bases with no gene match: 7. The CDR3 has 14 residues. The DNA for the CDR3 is TGTGCCAGCAGCCTGGGACAGGGAGGGTCACCCCTCCACTTT. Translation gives CASSLGQGGSPLHF.

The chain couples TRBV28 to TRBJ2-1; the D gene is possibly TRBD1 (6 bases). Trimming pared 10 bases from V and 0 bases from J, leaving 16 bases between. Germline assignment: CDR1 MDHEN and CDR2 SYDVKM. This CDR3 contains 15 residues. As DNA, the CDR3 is TGTGCCATCACGGGACACTCGAGCTCCTACAATGAGCAGTTCTTC. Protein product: CAITGHSSSYNEQFF.

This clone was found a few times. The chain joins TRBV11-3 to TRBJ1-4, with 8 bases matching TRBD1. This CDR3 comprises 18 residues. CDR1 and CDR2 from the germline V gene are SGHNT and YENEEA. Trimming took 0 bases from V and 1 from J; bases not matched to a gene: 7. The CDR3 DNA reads TGTGCCAGCAGCTTAGAGGTCCAGGGGGCATTAACTAATGAAAAACTGTTTTTT. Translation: CASSLEVQGALTNEKLFF. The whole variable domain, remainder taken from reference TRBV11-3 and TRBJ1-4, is EAGVVQSPRYKIIEKKQPVAFWCNPISGHNTLYWYLQNLGQGPELLIRYENEEAVDDSQLPKDRFSAERLKGVDSTLKIQPAELGDSAVYLCASSLEVQGALTNEKLFFGSGTQLSVL.